This passage covers 26 T cell receptor beta chains from one sample sequenced in a study of T cells after posttransplantation cyclophosphamide (dated by TCRdb to between 2015 and 2016). This specimen's treatment or condition label, per the study, means: high-dose cyclophosphamide on days +3 and +4 as single-agent GVHD prophylaxis. For conditioning, the PTCy patients got busulfan and fludarabine, then a related or unrelated marrow graft, followed by cyclophosphamide on days +3 and +4. Library preparation used the immunoSEQ multiplex PCR assay. Here the immuneACCESS table is served through TCRdb, limited to in-frame sequences with V and J called. Missing clones are a known gap in these copies; in checked studies unresolved V genes cover under half, and the rest lacks a known reason. Across this sample there are some 16,000 clones, with more than 60% seen only once. In total, the top ten clones hold less than 35% of the sample.

The source was CD8+ T cells sorted from PBMCs, collected around 2,000 days after a stem cell transplant with posttransplant cyclophosphamide. These receptors were collected from a female patient in her 40s who received an allogeneic stem cell transplant from a related donor, was CMV-positive, and had no GVHD. Donor T cells from the graft may be present among the T cells after a transplant.

This clone was counted once. The chain combines TRBV7-9 with TRBJ2-5, with D uncertain. The CDR3 has 12 residues. Deletions cut 5 bases from V and 3 bases from J, with 7 bases between. Germline CDR1 is SEHNR and CDR2 is FQNEAQ (reference sequence). The CDR3 DNA is TGTGCCAGCAGCCCCCTCGAAGAGACCCAGTACTTC. It codes for CASSPLEETQYF.

This clone appeared a few times. The chain recombines TRBV5-1 with TRBJ2-1; 8 bases map to TRBD1. Germline CDR1 and CDR2: SGHRS and YFSETQ. This CDR3 is 14 amino acids long. The J segment lost 10 bases and the V segment lost 6 bases, leaving 12 bases of the junction unmatched. CDR3 sequence: CASTPGQGAREQFF. DNA for the CDR3: TGCGCCAGCACCCCGGGGCAGGGGGCGAGGGAGCAGTTCTTC.

This chain joins TRBV27 and TRBJ2-7, with D possibly TRBD1 on 6 matching bases. Per germline, CDR1 MNHEY and CDR2 SMNVEV (reference sequence). V shed 5 bases and J shed 2 bases, with 16 bases lying between them. The length of the CDR3 is 15 residues. The CDR3 region has the DNA TGTGCCAGCAGTCTGGAAGGGGGTCCGCCCTACGAGCAGTACTTC. Translated, it gives CASSLEGGPPYEQYF.

V is TRBV15 and J is TRBJ1-6; D remains unclear. V was trimmed by 0 bases and J by 8 bases, leaving 17 bases between them. Germline-derived CDR1 and CDR2 are LNHNV and YYDKDF (reference sequence). The CDR3 runs to 17 residues. The CDR3 region has the DNA TGTGCCACCAGCAGAGATGCTAGGGTGGGAGGTGATTCACCCCTCCACTTT. It yields the protein CATSRDARVGGDSPLHF.

The V call is TRBV6-5, the J call TRBJ2-2, with 8 bases fitting TRBD1. CDR1 is MNHEY and CDR2 is SVGAGI in the germline V gene. The CDR3 loop spans 15 amino acids. V was pared by 6 bases and J by 7 bases, with 10 bases of the junction left unmatched. CDR3: CASSLDRGDDGELFF. The CDR3 region has the DNA TGTGCCAGCAGCCTAGACAGGGGTGATGACGGGGAGCTGTTTTTT.

In DNA form, the CDR3 reads TGTGCCAGCTCATCGCCGGGGACAGACTACGAGCAGTACTTC. This gives the protein CASSSPGTDYEQYF. The chain is built from TRBV18 and TRBJ2-7, with TRBD1 matching over 7 bases. Per germline, CDR1 KGHSH and CDR2 LQKENI. There are 14 residues in the CDR3. V shed 5 bases and J 3 bases; nucleotides not matched to a gene: 7. Full variable domain (missing parts from reference TRBV18 and TRBJ2-7): NAGVMQNPRHLVRRRGQEARLRCSPMKGHSHVYWYRQLPEEGLKFMVYLQKENIIDESGMPKERFSAEFPKEGPSILRIQQVVRGDSAAYFCASSSPGTDYEQYFGPGTRLTVT.

The CDR3 spells CATKYGQSPNTGELFF. DNA of the CDR3: TGTGCCACGAAATACGGACAGTCACCGAACACCGGGGAGCTGTTTTTT. V gene TRBV2 combines with J gene TRBJ2-2; possible D gene TRBD1, 6 bases. The V and J ends lost 10 bases and 0 bases respectively, with 18 bases between them. This CDR3 is 16 amino acids long. Looked up from germline, CDR1 is SNHLY and CDR2 is FYNNEI. Drawing the rest from reference TRBV2 and TRBJ2-2, the complete variable domain is EPEVTQTPSHQVTQMGQEVILRCVPISNHLYFYWYRQILGQKVEFLVSFYNNEISEKSEIFDDQFSVERPDGSNFTLKIRSTKLEDSAMYFCATKYGQSPNTGELFFGEGSRLTVL.

This chain uses TRBV27 with TRBJ1-5; no firm D call. The CDR3 length is 14 residues. The germline V gene has CDR1 MNHEY and CDR2 SMNVEV (reference sequence). V lost 2 bases and J 3 bases, leaving 8 bases between the germline ends. In nucleotides, the CDR3 is TGTGCCAGCAGTTTAGGGCTGAACAATCAGCCCCAGCATTTT. This gives the protein CASSLGLNNQPQHF.

This clone was counted only a few times. The V gene is TRBV28, the J gene TRBJ1-5; D call uncertain. The CDR3 is made up of 14 amino acids. The V gene lost 4 bases and the J gene lost 9 bases, with 16 bases spanning the gap. Per germline, CDR1 MDHEN and CDR2 SYDVKM. The DNA of the CDR3 is TGTGCCAGCAGTTCCCCTCTAAGTCTTCGGCCCCAGCATTTT. As protein: CASSSPLSLRPQHF.

V gene TRBV11-1 combines with J gene TRBJ2-1; 8 nucleotides match TRBD2. Germline CDR1 SGHAT, CDR2 FQDESV (reference sequence). The CDR3 consists of 15 residues. Trimming took 4 bases from V and 3 from J; bases not matched to a gene: 5. The CDR3 reads CASSSSGTSYNEQFF. The CDR3 DNA is TGTGCCAGCAGCTCTTCCGGGACTAGCTACAATGAGCAGTTCTTC.

This clone came up a few times. The chain links TRBV2 to TRBJ1-4; TRBD1 aligns across 7 bases. The CDR3 is made up of 14 amino acids. The V gene's germline CDR1 is SNHLY and CDR2 FYNNEI. Germline trimming cut 7 bases from V and 4 bases from J; bases unmatched to any gene: 6. CDR3 coding DNA: TGTGCCAGCAAGAACCCAGGGGGTAATGAAAAACTGTTTTTT. This gives the protein CASKNPGGNEKLFF.

The J gene is TRBJ1-3, the V gene TRBV9; 7 bases are shared with TRBD1. Trimming at V came to 3 bases and at J to 2 bases, leaving 8 bases not matched to a gene. CDR1 is SGDLS and CDR2 is YYNGEE in the germline V gene. The CDR3 has 16 amino acids. CDR3 DNA: TGTGCCAGCAGCGCGGCCGGGACAGATACTGGAAACACCATATATTTT. It translates to CASSAAGTDTGNTIYF.

This chain joins TRBV5-4 and TRBJ2-3; maybe TRBD2 (7 bases). CDR1 is SGHNT and CDR2 is YYREEE in the germline V gene (reference sequence). V lost 2 bases, J lost 4 bases, and 11 bases lay in between. This CDR3 has 14 amino acids. CDR3 residues: CASSFRGGADTQYF. The CDR3, as DNA: TGTGCCAGCAGCTTCCGAGGGGGGGCAGATACGCAGTATTTT.

This chain links TRBV4-1 with TRBJ1-1; D perhaps matches TRBD1 (6 bases). This CDR3 contains 18 residues. Trimming took 2 bases from V and 6 from J, leaving 25 bases between them. Germline V gives CDR1 MGHRA, CDR2 YSYEKL. CDR3 in amino acids: CASSQNPSMVAGDAEAFF. DNA of the CDR3: TGCGCCAGCAGCCAAAACCCGTCAATGGTGGCAGGGGACGCTGAAGCTTTCTTT.

This clone was detected a few times. V and J are TRBV19 and TRBJ2-7, with 7 bases fitting TRBD1. The CDR3 covers 13 residues. CDR1 is LNHDA, CDR2 SQIVND, per germline (reference sequence). V trimming: 2 bases; J trimming: 5 bases; junction bases outside the gene matches: 3. The CDR3 here is CASSILTGDEQYF. CDR3 sequence (DNA): TGTGCCAGTAGTATACTCACAGGGGACGAGCAGTACTTC.

The chain links TRBV5-1 to TRBJ2-7; 10 bases fit TRBD2. This CDR3 has 14 amino acids. Germline V gives CDR1 SGHRS, CDR2 YFSETQ. V lost 4 bases to trimming and J lost 4 bases; unmatched junction nucleotides: 5. CDR3 in amino acids: CASSLLAGRYEQYF. The CDR3 bases are TGCGCCAGCAGCCTACTAGCGGGGAGATACGAGCAGTACTTC.

The chain employs TRBV4-1 and TRBJ1-1; D remains ambiguous. CDR3 length: 17 residues. Deletions cut 4 bases from V and 3 bases from J, with 21 bases between. The germline V gene has CDR1 MGHRA and CDR2 YSYEKL. CDR3: CASSLSSGNLEDTEAFF. The CDR3 DNA is TGCGCCAGCAGCCTTTCAAGTGGCAATTTGGAGGACACTGAAGCTTTCTTT.

The chain links TRBV7-9 to TRBJ1-4; D perhaps matches TRBD1 (5 bases). The CDR3 has 16 amino acids. With 7 bases removed from V and 8 bases from J, the gap between germline ends came to 23 bases. The germline V gene encodes CDR1 SEHNR and CDR2 FQNEAQ (reference sequence). For the CDR3, the DNA is TGTGCCAGCAAAGACGGGGCGGAGGGACTCCCGGAAAAACTGTTTTTT. Its translation is CASKDGAEGLPEKLFF.

This clone has more than one count but fewer than ten. The chain combines TRBV11-2 with TRBJ2-3; weak D call: TRBD1 (6 bases). V was shortened by 5 bases and J by 0 bases, with 12 bases between the two germline ends. CDR3 length: 15 residues. Germline loops: CDR1 SGHAT, CDR2 FQNNGV. CDR3 nucleotide sequence: TGTGCCAGCAGCGGGATCGGACAGAGCACAGATACGCAGTATTTT. Protein product: CASSGIGQSTDTQYF.

This chain links TRBV27 with TRBJ2-7; TRBD1 is a possible D gene (7 bases). There are 14 residues in the CDR3. Deletions cut 2 bases from V and 6 bases from J, with 14 bases between. Germline values: CDR1 MNHEY, CDR2 SMNVEV (reference sequence). The CDR3 sequence: CASSLVQGGSEQYF. The CDR3 nucleotides read TGTGCCAGCAGTTTAGTGCAGGGGGGATCCGAGCAGTACTTC.

The rearrangement uses TRBV6-5 and TRBJ1-1; a possible D gene is TRBD1 (5 bases). This CDR3 region has 14 residues. Germline-derived CDR1 and CDR2 are MNHEY and SVGAGI. V shed 4 bases and J shed 8 bases, with 17 bases lying between them. The CDR3 DNA sequence: TGTGCCAGCAGTTCCGGACATAAGGCCCGGGAAGCTTTCTTT. Protein: CASSSGHKAREAFF.

The rearrangement joins TRBV10-3 to TRBJ2-7; D may be TRBD1 (6 bases). The CDR3 consists of 12 residues. V dropped 10 bases and J dropped 0 bases, with 10 bases sitting between them. The germline V gene has CDR1 ENHRY and CDR2 SYGVKD. The CDR3: CATQGGSYEQYF. As DNA, the CDR3 is TGTGCCACACAAGGGGGCTCCTACGAGCAGTACTTC.

V gene TRBV5-1 combines with J gene TRBJ2-3, with 13 bases fitting TRBD2. The germline gives CDR1 SGHRS, CDR2 YFSETQ. This CDR3 comprises 16 residues. J lost 1 base, V lost 3 bases, and 2 bases had no gene match. The CDR3 DNA reads TGCGCCAGCAGCTATGGACTAGCGGGGGGCACAGATACGCAGTATTTT. As protein: CASSYGLAGGTDTQYF.

The V gene is TRBV10-3, the J gene TRBJ1-3, with 9 bases fitting TRBD1. The germline V gene encodes CDR1 ENHRY and CDR2 SYGVKD. The V and J ends lost 0 bases and 3 bases, in that order; junction bases with no gene match: 6. CDR3 length: 17 residues. The CDR3 is CAISESTGGIYGNTIYF. CDR3 DNA: TGTGCCATCAGTGAGTCGACAGGGGGGATATATGGAAACACCATATATTTT.

This clone was picked up one time. The V and J genes are TRBV25-1 and TRBJ2-3, with unresolved D. V was pared by 7 bases and J by 2 bases, with 19 bases between. The CDR3 has 16 residues. Germline V lookup: CDR1 MGHDK, CDR2 SYGVNS. CDR3 residues: CASTPPGYSATDTQYF. The CDR3 DNA reads TGTGCCAGCACCCCCCCTGGTTATAGTGCCACAGATACGCAGTATTTT.

The chain uses TRBV27 and TRBJ2-3, with 7 nucleotides matching TRBD1. CDR1 is MNHEY, CDR2 SMNVEV, per germline (reference sequence). V was clipped by 5 bases and J by 2 bases; unmatched bases: 4. This CDR3 is 14 amino acids long. The CDR3 loop reads CASSIGQATDTQYF. In DNA, the CDR3 is TGTGCCAGCAGTATAGGACAGGCCACAGATACGCAGTATTTT.